Presented here are 3 T cell receptor beta chains from one specimen sequenced in a study of cytomegalovirus exposure and HLA in healthy donors. The PCR ran on 60 Vbeta and 13 Jbeta primers. Profiled with immunoSEQ multiplex PCR; TCRdb holds only in-frame clones, not every one. The sample yields 65,000 to 85,000 clones, roughly four fifths seen once. The sample was PBMCs. The receptor set was obtained from a male donor in good health and CMV-seropositive.

The V and J genes are TRBV27 and TRBJ2-5; TRBD2 agrees at 7 bases. The CDR3 is 13 amino acids. Germline values: CDR1 MNHEY, CDR2 SMNVEV (reference sequence). J was trimmed by 7 bases and V by 7 bases; bases with no gene match: 9. CDR3 residues: CASNRLRGGTQYF. The CDR3, as DNA: TGTGCCAGCAACCGACTCCGCGGGGGGACCCAGTACTTC.

The count of this clone is one. One end of the junction does not line up with germline, which may come from a read error. The chain has TRBV7-3 and TRBJ2-1; weak D call: TRBD1 (6 bases). CDR1 is SGHTA and CDR2 is FQGTGA in the germline V gene. CDR3 size: 14 residues. CDR3 nucleotide sequence: TGTGCCAGCGGCTTAAATCGGCAGGGGAATGAGCAGTTCTTC. Protein sequence: CASGLNRQGNEQFF.

The V and J genes are TRBV7-9 and TRBJ1-3; no reliable D call. V lost 7 bases and J 2 bases, leaving 9 bases between the germline ends. Germline V CDR1 and CDR2: SEHNR, FQNEAQ (reference sequence). This CDR3 contains 13 residues. CDR3 sequence: CASTSGTGNTIYF. The CDR3 region has the DNA TGTGCCAGCACCAGTGGTACTGGAAACACCATATATTTT.